A selection of T cell receptor beta chains follows, all from one sample in a study of T cells of healthy individuals. TCRdb recomputed calls from the 5' RACE reads with MiXCR, one row per CDR3 protein. The table lists 60,000 to 80,000 distinct CDR3 sequences, 15% to 20% of them singletons. These TCRs come from a human donor in good health. CDR3s include the opening cysteine and the closing phenylalanine or tryptophan. Each record gives: V gene, J gene, clone size, D gene, CDR3 protein, CDR3 DNA. The D gene is left open where the match is weak. A clone size is listed for some rows: how often the clone was seen (once, few, many), or a class if it is expanded.

V: TRBV18
J: TRBJ2-7
size: many
D: .
CDR3: CASSPQQGSYEQYF
DNA: TGTGCCAGCTCACCTCAGCAGGGGAGCTACGAGCAGTACTTC

V: TRBV15
J: TRBJ2-2
size: few
D: .
CDR3: CATSGTGELFF
DNA: TGTGCCACCAGTGGAACCGGGGAGCTGTTTTTT

V: TRBV12-5
J: TRBJ2-2
size: many
D: TRBD2
CDR3: CASRGLAGFTGELFF
DNA: TGTGCTAGCAGAGGACTAGCGGGGTTCACCGGGGAGCTGTTTTTT

V: TRBV3-1
J: TRBJ2-1
size: .
D: TRBD2
CDR3: CASSQEGLAGGFTNEQFF
DNA: TGTGCCAGCAGCCAAGAAGGACTAGCGGGAGGATTCACCAATGAGCAGTTCTTC

V: TRBV11-1
J: TRBJ2-4
size: many
D: .
CDR3: CASSALNIQYF
DNA: TGTGCCAGCAGCGCTTTAAACATTCAGTACTTC

V: TRBV3-1
J: TRBJ2-7
size: .
D: .
CDR3: CASSPNRVYEQYF
DNA: TGTGCCAGCAGCCCTAACAGGGTCTACGAGCAGTACTTC

V: TRBV4-1
J: TRBJ2-3
size: many
D: .
CDR3: CASSPRPVSLTDTQYF
DNA: TGCGCCAGCAGCCCTCGACCAGTCTCTCTCACAGATACGCAGTATTTT

V: TRBV20-1
J: TRBJ2-3
size: .
D: TRBD2
CDR3: CSASGRAEGTDTQYF
DNA: TGCAGTGCTAGCGGGAGGGCCGAAGGTACAGATACGCAGTATTTT

V: TRBV28
J: TRBJ2-3
size: few
D: .
CDR3: CASSYPSQAVGTQYF
DNA: TGTGCCAGCAGTTACCCATCCCAAGCAGTCGGTACGCAGTATTTT

V: TRBV5-1
J: TRBJ1-1
size: .
D: .
CDR3: CASSLERQNTEAFF
DNA: TGCGCCAGCAGCTTGGAGCGACAGAACACTGAAGCTTTCTTT

V: TRBV24-1
J: TRBJ2-7
size: many
D: TRBD1
CDR3: CATSSPDKQGKYF
DNA: TGTGCCACCAGTTCTCCCGACAAACAGGGGAAATACTTC

V: TRBV27
J: TRBJ1-1
size: .
D: .
CDR3: CASSLSPTLGTEAFF
DNA: TGTGCCAGCAGTTTATCCCCGACTTTGGGGACTGAAGCTTTCTTT

V: TRBV28
J: TRBJ2-1
size: few
D: .
CDR3: CASSYILLTGYTDSYNEQFF
DNA: TGTGCCAGCAGCTATATTTTACTCACAGGGTACACCGACTCCTACAATGAGCAGTTCTTC

V: TRBV6-5
J: TRBJ2-7
size: few
D: TRBD1
CDR3: CASNPGGDRAYEQYF
DNA: TGTGCCAGCAACCCAGGAGGGGACAGGGCTTACGAGCAGTACTTC

V: TRBV3-1
J: TRBJ2-3
size: few
D: TRBD2
CDR3: CASSASGGDTTDTQYF
DNA: TGTGCCAGCAGCGCATCCGGGGGGGACACCACAGATACGCAGTATTTT

V: TRBV2
J: TRBJ1-1
size: few
D: TRBD1
CDR3: CASSRDRGNTEAFF
DNA: TGTGCCAGCAGCCGGGACAGGGGGAACACTGAAGCTTTCTTT

V: TRBV7-9
J: TRBJ2-1
size: many
D: TRBD1
CDR3: CASSLNSLQDRSSYNEQFF
DNA: TGTGCCAGCAGCTTAAATAGCCTTCAGGACAGGAGCTCCTACAATGAGCAGTTCTTC

V: TRBV7-3
J: TRBJ2-1
size: many
D: .
CDR3: CASSSKGGDYNEQFF
DNA: TGTGCCAGCAGCTCGAAGGGGGGAGATTACAATGAGCAGTTCTTC

V: TRBV5-1
J: TRBJ2-7
size: many
D: .
CDR3: CASSFSATTYEQYF
DNA: TGCGCCAGCAGCTTTTCGGCTACCACCTACGAGCAGTACTTC

V: TRBV11-2
J: TRBJ2-1
size: few
D: .
CDR3: CASSLGAPGTNEQFF
DNA: TGTGCCAGCAGCTTAGGGGCTCCAGGGACGAATGAGCAGTTCTTC

V: TRBV23-1
J: TRBJ1-1
size: .
D: .
CDR3: CASSYQGVDTEAFF
DNA: TGTGCCAGCAGTTATCAAGGGGTGGACACTGAAGCTTTCTTT

V: TRBV4-1
J: TRBJ1-2
size: many
D: TRBD1
CDR3: CASSQQQGDHFYGYTF
DNA: TGCGCCAGCAGCCAGCAACAGGGGGACCATTTCTATGGCTACACCTTC

V: TRBV2
J: TRBJ2-1
size: .
D: TRBD1
CDR3: CASSSGGGEQFF
DNA: TGTGCCAGCAGTTCAGGGGGCGGTGAGCAGTTCTTC

V: TRBV7-2
J: TRBJ2-3
size: .
D: TRBD1
CDR3: CASRWTGGSTDTQYF
DNA: TGTGCCAGCAGGTGGACAGGGGGCAGCACAGATACGCAGTATTTT

V: TRBV27
J: TRBJ1-2
size: .
D: .
CDR3: CASRSGYGYTF
DNA: TGTGCCAGCAGGTCAGGTTATGGCTACACCTTC

V: TRBV2
J: TRBJ2-2
size: few
D: TRBD2
CDR3: CASSVGLETGELFF
DNA: TGTGCCAGCAGTGTGGGACTAGAGACCGGGGAGCTGTTTTTT